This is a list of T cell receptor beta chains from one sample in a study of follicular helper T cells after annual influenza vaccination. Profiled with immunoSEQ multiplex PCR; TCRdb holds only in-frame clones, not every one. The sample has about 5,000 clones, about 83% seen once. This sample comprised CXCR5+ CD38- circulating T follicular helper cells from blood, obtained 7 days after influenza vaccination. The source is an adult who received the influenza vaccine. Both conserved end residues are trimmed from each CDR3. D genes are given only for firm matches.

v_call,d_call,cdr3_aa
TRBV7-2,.,ASSSRRRSSYNEQF
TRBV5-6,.,ASSFRVVEQF
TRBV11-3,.,ASSLIGDSPLH
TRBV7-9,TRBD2,ASSPPSGASYEQY
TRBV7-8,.,ASSLGGGGYGYT
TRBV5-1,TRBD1,ASSEGTVNNSPLH
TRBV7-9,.,ASSPPSWGAGELF
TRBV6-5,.,ASSYSTGRANYGYT
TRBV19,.,ASSIRHNQPQH
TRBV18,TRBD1,ASSPRTGDTEAF
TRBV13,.,ASSIAAVREAAEQY
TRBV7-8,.,ASSLVWDPGYNSPLH